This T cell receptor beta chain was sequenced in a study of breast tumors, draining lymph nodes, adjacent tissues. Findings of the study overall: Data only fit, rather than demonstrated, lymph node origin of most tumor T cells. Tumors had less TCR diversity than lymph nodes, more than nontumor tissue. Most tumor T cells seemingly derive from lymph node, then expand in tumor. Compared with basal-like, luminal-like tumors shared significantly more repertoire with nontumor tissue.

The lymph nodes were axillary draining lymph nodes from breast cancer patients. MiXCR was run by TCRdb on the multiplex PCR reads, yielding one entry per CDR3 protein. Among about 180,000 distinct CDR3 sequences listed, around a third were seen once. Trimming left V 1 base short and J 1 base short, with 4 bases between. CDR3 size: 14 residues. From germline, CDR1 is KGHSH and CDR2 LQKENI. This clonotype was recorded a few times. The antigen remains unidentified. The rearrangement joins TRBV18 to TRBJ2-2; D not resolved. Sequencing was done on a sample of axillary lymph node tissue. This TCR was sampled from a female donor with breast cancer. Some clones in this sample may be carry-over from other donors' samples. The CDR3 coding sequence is TGTGCCAGCTCACCACGGGAGAACACCGGGGAGCTGTTTTTT. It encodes CASSPRENTGELFF.